What follows are 23 T cell receptor beta chains derived from one specimen sequenced in a study of blood T cells in healthy people across ages. A J-beta primer mix and a sample-barcoded 5' primer were used in a second PCR of about 7 to 12 cycles. MiXCR, applied by TCRdb to the 5' RACE reads, yields one record per CDR3 protein. The table lists 650,000 to 700,000 distinct CDR3 sequences, 32% of them singletons. Source material: blood. These receptors came from a woman older than 75 in good health.

The rearrangement uses TRBV27 and TRBJ2-1; tentatively, D is TRBD2 (6 bases). The germline gives CDR1 MNHEY, CDR2 SMNVEV (reference sequence). The CDR3 is 16 residues long. The V gene lost 4 bases and the J gene lost 0 bases, with 13 bases spanning the gap. CDR3 residues: CASSSSSATSYNEQFF. The CDR3, as DNA: TGTGCCAGCAGTTCCTCTAGCGCCACCTCCTACAATGAGCAGTTCTTC.

Points on this clonotype: A much larger clone sits a single nucleotide away, making a read error possible. This chain connects TRBV9 to TRBJ2-5; D is ambiguous. The CDR3 has 15 residues. Germline V gene data show CDR1 as SGDLS and CDR2 as YYNGEE. V lost 0 bases and J lost 11, with 20 bases in between. CDR3 protein: CASSVDVGTYNEQYF. CDR3 bases: TGTGCCAGCAGCGTAGACGTAGGTACCTACAATGAGCAGTACTTC. The whole variable domain, remainder taken from reference TRBV9 and TRBJ2-5, is DSGVTQTPKHLITATGQRVTLRCSPRSGDLSVYWYQQSLDQGLQFLIQYYNGEERAKGNILERFSAQQFPDLHSELNLSSLELGDSALYFCASSVDVGTYNEQYFGPGTRLLVL.

The V call is TRBV29-1, the J call TRBJ2-7; 12 bases map to TRBD2. Germline V CDR1 and CDR2: SQVTM, ANQGSEA. This CDR3 has 15 residues. Germline trimming cut 8 bases from V and 0 bases from J; bases unmatched to any gene: 8. Here the CDR3 DNA reads TGCAGCACGACTAGCGGGAGTCTTCCCTCCTACGAGCAGTACTTC. Translated: CSTTSGSLPSYEQYF.

In this sample, this clonotype turned up many times. The rearrangement uses TRBV12-3 or TRBV12-4 and TRBJ2-7, with D possibly TRBD1 on 6 matching bases. The CDR3 covers 14 residues. V was pared by 4 bases and J by 6 bases, with 16 bases between. CDR3 residues: CASSYITGPTEQYF. CDR3 DNA: TGTGCCAGCAGTTACATAACAGGGCCTACCGAGCAGTACTTC.

Note on this clonotype: One end of the junction fails to match germline, which may point to a read error. The chain carries TRBV7-2 and TRBJ1-4; D gene uncertain. This CDR3 contains 13 residues. Germline CDR1 SGHTA, CDR2 FQGNSA. DNA for the CDR3: TGTGCCAGCAGCTTCCGAACTAATGAAAAACGGTTTTTT. Protein product: CASSFRTNEKRFF.

In regard to this clonotype: A read error is possible here, since a much larger clone lies one base away. The chain links TRBV30 to TRBJ1-1; D gene unclear. This CDR3 contains 11 residues. The germline CDR1 and CDR2 sequences are GTSNPN and SVGIG (reference sequence). CDR3 sequence reads: CARSREVGAFF. The CDR3 DNA is TGTGCCCGGAGTCGGGAGGTCGGAGCTTTCTTT.

The rearrangement uses TRBV7-9 and TRBJ2-3, with D unclear. In germline, CDR1 is SEHNR, CDR2 FQNEAQ (reference sequence). The CDR3 is 17 amino acids. V was clipped by 3 bases and J by 2 bases, with 18 bases between them. The CDR3 here is CASSFFPASMSTDTQYF. For the CDR3, the DNA is TGTGCCAGCAGCTTCTTCCCAGCGTCCATGTCCACAGATACGCAGTATTTT.

This clonotype was observed many times. The gene calls are TRBV28 and TRBJ1-5, with D unclear. The V and J ends lost 5 bases and 0 bases respectively, with 14 bases between them. The germline V gene encodes CDR1 MDHEN and CDR2 SYDVKM. This CDR3 is 16 amino acids long. The CDR3 DNA is TGTGCCAGCAGTCCCGGCGGATTGGTTAGCAATCAGCCCCAGCATTTT. It is translated as CASSPGGLVSNQPQHF.

V usage is TRBV5-1 and J usage is TRBJ1-1, with D possibly being TRBD1 (5 bases). The CDR3 runs 15 residues. The germline V gene has CDR1 SGHRS and CDR2 YFSETQ. V shed 4 bases and J shed 0 bases, with 13 bases lying between them. The CDR3 nucleotides read TGCGCCAGCAGCGGGGGACGGATCATGAACACTGAAGCTTTCTTT. Protein: CASSGGRIMNTEAFF.

This clonotype was seen more than once but under ten times. V and J are TRBV27 and TRBJ1-2; D perhaps matches TRBD1 (6 bases). With 6 bases removed from V and 0 bases from J, the gap between germline ends came to 11 bases. Looked up from germline, CDR1 is MNHEY and CDR2 is SMNVEV (reference sequence). CDR3 length: 14 residues. CDR3 sequence reads: CASSNRDSNYGYTF. For the CDR3, the DNA is TGTGCCAGCAGCAACAGGGATTCTAACTATGGCTACACCTTC.

This clonotype was counted a few times. Given a much more abundant clone one base away, this may be a read error. CDR3 nucleotides: TGTGCCAGCATGACTAGCGGGGGTCGCTCCTACAATGAGCAGTACTTC. As protein: CASMTSGGRSYNEQYF. The V gene is TRBV6-1, the J gene TRBJ2-1, with 12 bases identical to TRBD2. The better agreement between TRBJ2-7 and the DNA end casts doubt on the J call. Germline-derived CDR1 and CDR2 are MNHNS and SASEGT. This CDR3 contains 16 residues.

V is TRBV5-1 and J is TRBJ2-5; 9 bases match TRBD2. V lost 8 bases to trimming and J lost 11 bases; unmatched junction nucleotides: 19. CDR3 length: 15 residues. Germline CDR1 reads SGHRS; CDR2 reads YFSETQ. CDR3 sequence (DNA): TGCGCCAGTAGCCCGACTAGCGGATTCTACAATGAGCAGTACTTC. Translated, it gives CASSPTSGFYNEQYF.

This clonotype came up many times. This chain uses TRBV5-1 with TRBJ2-7; perhaps TRBD1 as D (6 bases). V was shortened by 5 bases and J by 8 bases, with 11 bases between the two germline ends. Germline CDR1 reads SGHRS; CDR2 reads YFSETQ. The CDR3 runs to 11 residues. The CDR3 loop reads CASRLGQQQYF. As DNA, the CDR3 is TGCGCCAGCAGGCTTGGACAGCAGCAGTACTTC.

This clonotype was detected ten times or more. CDR3 in DNA: TGTGCCAGCAGCGTCGGAGGTGTGGGAGAGCAGTTCTTC. Amino acid sequence: CASSVGGVGEQFF. The V and J genes are TRBV7-3 and TRBJ2-1, with TRBD2 as a possible D gene (5 bases). The CDR3 has 13 residues. The germline V and J ends were trimmed by 5 bases and 10 bases, with 15 bases remaining between them. From germline, CDR1 is SGHTA and CDR2 FQGTGA.

Notes on this clonotype: A much larger clone differs from this one at a single base, so this may be a read error. This chain links TRBV6-1 with TRBJ1-2, with TRBD1 matching 11 bases. This CDR3 comprises 14 residues. CDR1 MNHNS and CDR2 SASEGT come from the germline V gene. Here the CDR3 DNA reads TGTGCCGGCAGTGGGGGACAGGGGGGCTATGGCTACACCTTC. Protein sequence: CAGSGGQGGYGYTF.

This clonotype was observed many times. The V gene is TRBV30, the J gene TRBJ2-5; D may be TRBD2 (6 bases). This CDR3 spans 14 amino acids. V was shortened by 1 base and J by 2 bases, with 11 bases between the two germline ends. Germline V CDR1 and CDR2: GTSNPN, SVGIG (reference sequence). CDR3: CAWSGGGTQETQYF. The CDR3 DNA follows: TGTGCCTGGAGTGGGGGAGGAACTCAAGAGACCCAGTACTTC.

This clonotype occurred many times. CDR3 nucleotides: TGTGCCAGCAGCGTACGGGGAGGAGGTGGCACCGGGGAGCTGTTTTTT. This translates into CASSVRGGGGTGELFF. The chain couples TRBV9 to TRBJ2-2; D possibly corresponds to TRBD2 (6 bases). This CDR3 region has 16 residues. Germline lookup yields CDR1 SGDLS and CDR2 YYNGEE. V shed 1 base and J shed 4 bases, with 14 bases lying between them.

This clonotype was found many times. This rearrangement joins TRBV20-1 to TRBJ2-3; TRBD2 aligns across 11 bases. The CDR3 has 13 residues. The germline gives CDR1 DFQATT, CDR2 SNEGSKA (reference sequence). Trimming cost V 6 bases and J 6 bases; bases outside gene matches: 5. The chain's CDR3 is CSAALAGDDTQYF. The CDR3 bases are TGCAGTGCCGCACTAGCGGGGGACGATACGCAGTATTTT.

This chain uses TRBV7-3 with TRBJ2-3, with a weak D call TRBD1 (6 bases). The CDR3 consists of 14 residues. Per germline, CDR1 SGHTA and CDR2 FQGTGA. The ends were cut back, 5 bases at V and 3 bases at J, with 12 bases in the middle. CDR3 sequence: CASSVGDKTDTQYF. The DNA of the CDR3 is TGTGCCAGCAGCGTTGGGGACAAGACAGATACGCAGTATTTT. Combining the CDR3 with reference TRBV7-3 and TRBJ2-3 gives the whole variable domain GAGVSQTPSNKVTEKGKYVELRCDPISGHTALYWYRQSLGQGPEFLIYFQGTGAADDSGLPNDRFFAVRPEGSVSTLKIQRTERGDSAVYLCASSVGDKTDTQYFGPGTRLTVL.

The chain links TRBV5-1 to TRBJ2-4; D may be TRBD2 (5 bases). The closer fit of TRBJ2-7 to the DNA end suggests the J call may be wrong. CDR1 is SGHRS, CDR2 YFSETQ, per germline. The CDR3 has 15 amino acids. The CDR3: CASSLGSRESYEQYF. CDR3 coding DNA: TGCGCCAGCAGCTTAGGGAGTCGCGAATCCTACGAGCAGTACTTC.

A remark on this clonotype: A much more abundant neighbour one base away suggests this may be a read error. The gene calls are TRBV2 and TRBJ2-7, with TRBD2 matching over 9 bases. The CDR3 has 13 residues. Losses at the gene ends were 9 bases for V and 3 bases for J; bases not matched to a gene: 6. Germline values: CDR1 SNHLY, CDR2 FYNNEI. The CDR3: CASLAGSDYEQYF. CDR3 DNA sequence: TGTGCCAGTCTAGCGGGGTCAGACTACGAGCAGTACTTC.

This clonotype came up many times. The rearrangement uses TRBV6-1 and TRBJ1-4, with a weak D call TRBD1 (5 bases). This CDR3 has 15 amino acids. Trimming took off 6 bases at V and 11 bases at J, with 22 bases between the two ends. Germline CDR1 is MNHNS and CDR2 is SASEGT. CDR3 protein: CASRLKRQTGDKLFF. CDR3 nucleotides: TGTGCCAGCAGACTGAAGCGTCAAACTGGGGACAAACTGTTTTTT.

In its sample, this clonotype was seen many times. The rearrangement links TRBV20-1 to TRBJ2-3; 9 nucleotides agree with TRBD1. There are 13 residues in the CDR3. J lost 6 bases, V lost 5 bases, and 6 bases had no gene match. Per the germline V gene, CDR1 is DFQATT and CDR2 is SNEGSKA (reference sequence). The CDR3 DNA is TGCAGTGCTCCACGGACAGGGGCGGATACGCAGTATTTT. The encoded protein is CSAPRTGADTQYF.